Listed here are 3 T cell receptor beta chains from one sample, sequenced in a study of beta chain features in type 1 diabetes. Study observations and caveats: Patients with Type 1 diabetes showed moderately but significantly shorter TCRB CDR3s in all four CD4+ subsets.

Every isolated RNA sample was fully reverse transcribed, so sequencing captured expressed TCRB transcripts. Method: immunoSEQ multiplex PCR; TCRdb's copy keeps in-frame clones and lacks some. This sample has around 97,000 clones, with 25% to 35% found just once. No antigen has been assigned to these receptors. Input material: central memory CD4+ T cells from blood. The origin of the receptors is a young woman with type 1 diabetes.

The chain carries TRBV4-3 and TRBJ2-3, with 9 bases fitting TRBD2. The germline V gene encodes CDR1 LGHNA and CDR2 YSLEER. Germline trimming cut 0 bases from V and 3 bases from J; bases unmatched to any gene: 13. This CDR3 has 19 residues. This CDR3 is CASSQDRRISGSFTDTQYF. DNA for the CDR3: TGCGCCAGCAGCCAAGATCGTAGGATTAGCGGGAGTTTTACAGATACGCAGTATTTT.

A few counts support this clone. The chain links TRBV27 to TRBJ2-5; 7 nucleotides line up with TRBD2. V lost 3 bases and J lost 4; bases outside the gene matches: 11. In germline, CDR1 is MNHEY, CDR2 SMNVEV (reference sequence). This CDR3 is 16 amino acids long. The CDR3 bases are TGTGCCAGCAGTTTCTCCGCCAGGTCGGGGGGAGAGACCCAGTACTTC. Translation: CASSFSARSGGETQYF.

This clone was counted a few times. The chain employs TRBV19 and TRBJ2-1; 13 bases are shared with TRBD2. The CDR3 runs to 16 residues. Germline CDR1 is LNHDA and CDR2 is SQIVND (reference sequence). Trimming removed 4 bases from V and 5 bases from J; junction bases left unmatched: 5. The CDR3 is CASSKTSGGTNNEQFF. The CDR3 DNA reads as TGTGCCAGTAGTAAGACTAGCGGGGGGACAAACAATGAGCAGTTCTTC.